This T cell receptor beta chain was recorded in a study of control samples from healthy donors and cancer patients. Assay: immunoSEQ multiplex PCR; the TCRdb copy retains only in-frame clones and omits some. In the table there are roughly 170,000 clones, 70% to 90% of which are singletons. CDR3 length: 11 residues. From germline, CDR1 is SGHTA and CDR2 FQGNSA. V lost 8 bases and J 8 bases, leaving 12 bases between the germline ends. The sample comprised blood. The receptor was derived from a woman aged 25 to 39 in good health. The genes are TRBV7-2 and TRBJ1-1, with D possibly TRBD1 on 5 matching bases. The CDR3 coding sequence is TGTGCCAGCTTAAGGGGCAAAGAAGCTTTCTTT. Its translation is CASLRGKEAFF.